Listed here are 21 T cell receptor beta chains from one sample, sequenced in a study of cytomegalovirus exposure and HLA in healthy donors. Use of 60 Vbeta and 13 Jbeta primers characterized the PCR. Here immunoSEQ multiplex PCR was the method, and the copy in TCRdb shows in-frame clones only, minus some. The sample has approximately 200,000 clones; approximately 87% are singletons. The sequenced sample consisted of PBMCs. The receptor source for this set is a human donor in good health.

This clone occurred once. J is TRBJ1-4 and V is TRBV19; D remains unclear. Germline V gene sequence: CDR1 LNHDA, CDR2 SQIVND (reference sequence). The germline V and J ends were trimmed by 5 bases and 4 bases, with 14 bases remaining between them. The CDR3 totals 15 residues. The CDR3 region has the DNA TGTGCCAGTAGTCCACGGCGAACTAATAATGAAAAACTGTTTTTT. As protein: CASSPRRTNNEKLFF.

This clone occurred once. The chain combines TRBV19 with TRBJ1-2, with TRBD1 as a possible D gene (6 bases). V was cut by 3 bases and J by 7 bases, with 15 bases left in between. CDR3 length: 14 amino acids. CDR1 and CDR2 (germline): LNHDA, SQIVND (reference sequence). The chain's CDR3 is CASSIQQGRGGYTF. As DNA, the CDR3 is TGTGCCAGTAGTATCCAACAGGGTAGAGGTGGCTACACCTTC. Based on the CDR3 plus reference TRBV19 and TRBJ1-2, the full variable domain is DGGITQSPKYLFRKEGQNVTLSCEQNLNHDAMYWYRQDPGQGLRLIYYSQIVNDFQKGDIAEGYSVSREKKESFPLTVTSAQKNPTAFYLCASSIQQGRGGYTFGSGTRLTVV.

This rearrangement joins TRBV4-1 to TRBJ1-5; 7 bases agree with TRBD1. With 1 base clipped from V and 6 bases from J, the junction kept 3 bases outside the gene matches. The CDR3 length is 14 residues. The germline V gene has CDR1 MGHRA and CDR2 YSYEKL. The CDR3 sequence: CASSQVRGSQPQHF. CDR3 in DNA: TGCGCCAGCAGCCAAGTCAGGGGGAGTCAGCCCCAGCATTTT.

The chain joins TRBV7-2 to TRBJ2-7; D is perhaps TRBD2 (5 bases). Trimming took 5 bases from V and 4 from J, leaving 12 bases between them. The CDR3 covers 13 residues. Germline CDR1 SGHTA, CDR2 FQGNSA. CDR3: CASSRRAAYEQYF. DNA of the CDR3: TGTGCCAGCAGCCGGAGAGCGGCTTACGAGCAGTACTTC.

This chain links TRBV4-3 with TRBJ1-3; D call uncertain. CDR1 and CDR2 (germline): LGHNA, YSLEER. V lost 1 base to trimming and J lost 9 bases, with 16 bases between them. This CDR3 is built from 15 residues. CDR3 sequence reads: CASSQVASPGGTIYF. CDR3 sequence (DNA): TGCGCCAGCAGCCAAGTGGCCTCGCCGGGAGGCACCATATATTTT.

The chain recombines TRBV6-6 with TRBJ2-5, with TRBD1 matching over 7 bases. This CDR3 spans 16 amino acids. After removal of 0 bases from V and 2 bases from J, the junction contained 6 bases not matched to a gene. Germline CDR1 is MNHNY and CDR2 is SVGAGI (reference sequence). The CDR3 reads CASSYSGGVGQETQYF. The CDR3, as DNA: TGTGCCAGCAGTTACTCAGGGGGCGTTGGGCAAGAGACCCAGTACTTC.

The V gene is TRBV11-2, the J gene TRBJ2-5; 15 nucleotides match TRBD2. The junction had 12 bases not matched to a gene; V was cut back by 5 bases and J by 5 bases. The CDR3 runs 18 residues. Per germline, CDR1 SGHAT and CDR2 FQNNGV. The CDR3 loop is CASSVRTSGRAGSETQYF. The CDR3 DNA sequence: TGTGCCAGCAGCGTGAGGACTAGCGGGAGGGCCGGGTCTGAGACCCAGTACTTC.

The chain recombines TRBV2 with TRBJ2-3; 7 bases are shared with TRBD2. The CDR3 extends over 15 amino acids. Germline CDR1 and CDR2: SNHLY and FYNNEI. Unmatched junction bases numbered 7, after V lost 6 bases and J lost 1 base. CDR3 region: CASRAASGGTDTQYF. The CDR3 nucleotides read TGTGCCAGCAGGGCGGCGAGCGGGGGCACAGATACGCAGTATTTT.

This chain joins TRBV5-1 and TRBJ2-1; 10 positions match TRBD2. V was clipped by 1 base and J by 1 base; unmatched bases: 14. The CDR3 sequence is 20 residues long. Germline V lookup: CDR1 SGHRS, CDR2 YFSETQ. The CDR3 coding sequence is TGCGCCAGCAGCTTGTTCGGCCTAGCGGGAGCGTTAAGATCCTACAATGAGCAGTTCTTC. It yields the protein CASSLFGLAGALRSYNEQFF. The full variable domain, with the rest looked up from reference TRBV5-1 and TRBJ2-1, is KAGVTQTPRYLIKTRGQQVTLSCSPISGHRSVSWYQQTPGQGLQFLFEYFSETQRNKGNFPGRFSGRQFSNSRSEMNVSTLELGDSALYLCASSLFGLAGALRSYNEQFFGPGTRLTVL.

The CDR3 DNA follows: TGTGCCAGCCAACGGCGGGGTTTGAGCACCGGGGAGCTGTTTTTT. It translates to CASQRRGLSTGELFF. The gene calls are TRBV6-5 and TRBJ2-2; D perhaps matches TRBD2 (6 bases). V shed 8 bases and J shed 4 bases, with 17 bases lying between them. The CDR3 spans 15 residues. Germline-derived CDR1 and CDR2 are MNHEY and SVGAGI.

V is TRBV29-1 and J is TRBJ2-1; possible D gene TRBD2, 5 bases. The CDR3 totals 12 residues. Germline V lookup: CDR1 SQVTM, CDR2 ANQGSEA. Trimming stripped 4 bases from V and 6 bases from J, with 10 bases between. The CDR3 sequence is CSVGTRGNEQFF. The CDR3 nucleotides are TGCAGCGTTGGCACCCGGGGCAATGAGCAGTTCTTC.

The chain carries TRBV7-2 and TRBJ1-4, with 9 bases matching TRBD1. Trimming took 4 bases from V and 8 from J; bases not matched to a gene: 14. The CDR3 extends over 17 amino acids. Germline V gene lookup returns CDR1 SGHTA and CDR2 FQGNSA. This chain's CDR3 is CASSSDPGQGRREKLFF. The CDR3 DNA sequence: TGTGCCAGCAGCTCTGATCCGGGACAGGGACGGCGGGAAAAACTGTTTTTT. The variable domain in full, completed from reference TRBV7-2 and TRBJ1-4, reads GAGVSQSPSNKVTEKGKDVELRCDPISGHTALYWYRQSLGQGLEFLIYFQGNSAPDKSGLPSDRFSAERTGGSVSTLTIQRTQQEDSAVYLCASSSDPGQGRREKLFFGSGTQLSVL.

The chain joins TRBV5-6 to TRBJ1-2; no firm D call. V lost 4 bases and J 5 bases, leaving 15 bases between the germline ends. Germline loops: CDR1 SGHDT, CDR2 YYEEEE. The CDR3 runs 14 residues. Here the CDR3 reads CASSLGGREYGYTF. CDR3 in DNA: TGTGCCAGCAGCCTCGGCGGCCGAGAGTATGGCTACACCTTC.

The chain employs TRBV28 and TRBJ1-5, with 7 bases aligning to TRBD1. The CDR3 contains 12 residues. Looked up from germline, CDR1 is MDHEN and CDR2 is SYDVKM. The CDR3 loop reads CALEGAGQPQHF. The CDR3 DNA reads as TGTGCACTTGAGGGGGCAGGTCAGCCCCAGCATTTT.

This sequence joins TRBV29-1 and TRBJ2-1; TRBD2 matches 14 bases. The length of the CDR3 is 15 residues. V shed 4 bases and J 7 bases; nucleotides not matched to a gene: 6. Germline CDR1 and CDR2: SQVTM and ANQGSEA. The CDR3 region has the DNA TGCAGCGTTGGACTAGCGGGAGGGCCGCGAAATGAGCAGTTCTTC. Amino acid sequence: CSVGLAGGPRNEQFF.

Details on this clone: Relative to the germline gene, one junction end is altered; a read error may explain this. This chain links TRBV7-7 with TRBJ2-1; TRBD1 aligns across 9 bases. CDR3 length: 15 residues. Germline V gene sequence: CDR1 SSHAT, CDR2 FNYEAQ (reference sequence). Here the CDR3 reads CASSFGTGRDNEQFF. In DNA form, the CDR3 reads TGTGCTAGCAGCTTCGGGACAGGGAGGGACAATGAGCAGTTCTTC.

The chain recombines TRBV4-3 with TRBJ1-3, with 9 bases matching TRBD1. The germline V gene encodes CDR1 LGHNA and CDR2 YSLEER. With V trimmed by 0 bases and J by 3 bases, 6 bases remained unmatched. The CDR3 sequence is 17 residues long. CDR3 sequence (DNA): TGCGCCAGCAGCCAAGATAGACAGGGGGTTGGTGGAAACACCATATATTTT. Amino acids: CASSQDRQGVGGNTIYF.

The chain has TRBV7-2 and TRBJ2-5; D gene uncertain. Germline V gene sequence: CDR1 SGHTA, CDR2 FQGNSA. The V end lost 7 bases, the J end lost 5 bases, and 14 bases lay between the germline ends. The CDR3 consists of 13 residues. The CDR3 region is CASTRRGGETQYF. CDR3 sequence (DNA): TGTGCCAGCACGAGGCGCGGTGGGGAGACCCAGTACTTC.

This clone was picked up a small number of times. The chain recombines TRBV10-3 with TRBJ2-7, with a weak D call TRBD2 (5 bases). V lost 3 bases and J lost 6, with 12 bases in between. Germline V gives CDR1 ENHRY, CDR2 SYGVKD. This CDR3 is 13 amino acids long. The CDR3 DNA is TGTGCCATCAGTGACGGGGTCGGAGGCGAGCAGTACTTC. This encodes CAISDGVGGEQYF.

V is TRBV5-8 and J is TRBJ1-1; D is ambiguous. V gave up 1 base and J gave up 3 bases, with 10 bases separating them. This CDR3 comprises 14 residues. The V gene's germline CDR1 is SGHTS and CDR2 YDEGEE. CDR3 in amino acids: CASSLRFRHTEAFF. In DNA form, the CDR3 reads TGTGCCAGCAGCTTGAGATTCAGGCACACTGAAGCTTTCTTT.

This clone showed up just a few times. The chain carries TRBV5-1 and TRBJ2-4; 9 bases line up with TRBD2. J lost 2 bases, V lost 0 bases, and 6 bases had no gene match. This CDR3 is 17 amino acids long. CDR1 is SGHRS, CDR2 YFSETQ, per germline. CDR3 loop: CASSLDWLAGSKNIQYF. DNA of the CDR3: TGCGCCAGCAGCTTGGATTGGCTAGCGGGGTCCAAAAACATTCAGTACTTC.